This TCR beta chain is drawn from a study of T cell clonality in common variable immunodeficiency. Study-wide results and limits: Reportedly, TCR beta sequences from common variable immunodeficiency showed fewer deletions and N-nucleotide insertions.

CVID and control samples used equivalent genomic DNA input. Libraries were prepared by immunoSEQ multiplex PCR; TCRdb keeps only in-frame clonotypes and omits some of them. Found here are about 7,000 clones, no singletons; the ten largest cover 20% to 25%. Blood samples were heparinized, about 5 to 9 ml per donor. This clone was counted a few times. Antigen: not known. The observed sequence ends 3 residues before the CDR3 terminus, with the missing tail filled in from the germline J gene. CDR3 length: 13 residues. Germline-derived CDR1 and CDR2 are GTSNPN and SVGIG (reference sequence). With 5 bases clipped from V and 2 bases from J, the junction kept 4 bases outside the gene matches.

Sequencing was carried out using peripheral blood mononuclear cells. The origin of this receptor is a human donor with common variable immunodeficiency. This chain links TRBV30 with TRBJ1-2, with 8 bases lining up with TRBD1. The sequenced CDR3 bases are TGTGCCTGGTTAGGGGACAGGAACTATGGC. As protein: CAWLGDRNYG. The whole CDR3 sequence reads CAWLGDRNYGYTF.